These 20 T cell receptor beta chains were sequenced from one sample in a study of chemoradiotherapy in HPV16-positive cancers. Measured with immunoSEQ multiplex PCR; TCRdb has only the in-frame clones, and not every one. Here the sample spans some 5,200 clones, around 79% being singletons. Specimen collection occurred from a patient who underwent chemoradiotherapy. These receptors all stem from a human donor with HPV-associated anogenital cancer.

The CDR3 is CAWSAPNGETQYF. CDR3 DNA: TGTGCCTGGAGTGCGCCAAATGGAGAGACCCAGTACTTC. The chain carries TRBV30 and TRBJ2-5; D is uncertain. Germline assignment: CDR1 GTSNPN and CDR2 SVGIG (reference sequence). V lost 1 base and J 4 bases, leaving 10 bases between the germline ends. This CDR3 spans 13 amino acids.

This clone has only one observation. V and J are TRBV19 and TRBJ2-3; the match to TRBD2 covers 8 bases. Germline assignment: CDR1 LNHDA and CDR2 SQIVND (reference sequence). Trimming at V came to 3 bases and at J to 5 bases, leaving 1 base not matched to a gene. CDR3 length equals 13 residues. CDR3 sequence: CASSIRGGDTQYF. CDR3 bases: TGTGCCAGTAGTATTCGGGGGGGAGATACGCAGTATTTT.

The gene calls are TRBV5-8 and TRBJ1-2; D is undetermined. The CDR3 runs to 12 residues. Trimming removed 8 bases from V and 2 bases from J, with 10 bases in between. Looked up from germline, CDR1 is SGHTS and CDR2 is YDEGEE. The chain's CDR3 is CASDDANYGYTF. CDR3 nucleotides: TGTGCCAGTGATGACGCAAACTATGGCTACACCTTC.

V is TRBV19 and J is TRBJ2-3; no firm D call. The CDR3 has 12 residues. Per germline, CDR1 LNHDA and CDR2 SQIVND (reference sequence). Trimming removed 7 bases from V and 6 bases from J, with 11 bases in between. For the CDR3, the DNA is TGTGCCAGTAATCGTAACGAGGATACGCAGTATTTT. Translated: CASNRNEDTQYF.

This rearrangement joins TRBV23-1 to TRBJ1-5; 9 positions match TRBD1. TRBV23-1 is placed among ORFs of uncertain function. The CDR3 loop spans 14 amino acids. V lost 9 bases, J lost 6 bases, and 9 bases stayed unmatched. This chain's CDR3 is CARTQGAPPQPQHF. The CDR3 coding sequence is TGCGCCAGGACACAGGGGGCGCCGCCTCAGCCCCAGCATTTT.

The chain couples TRBV6-6 to TRBJ1-5; no clear D. Trimming pared 7 bases from V and 4 bases from J, leaving 8 bases between. CDR1 is MNHNY and CDR2 is SVGAGI in the germline V gene (reference sequence). This CDR3 contains 12 residues. CDR3 sequence: CASTQQNQPQHF. DNA of the CDR3: TGTGCCAGCACTCAGCAAAATCAGCCCCAGCATTTT.

The chain recombines TRBV30 with TRBJ1-4; D remains unclear. Trimming shortened V by 3 bases and J by 4 bases, and 12 bases separated the two germline ends. The CDR3 spans 14 residues. Germline CDR1 reads GTSNPN; CDR2 reads SVGIG (reference sequence). The CDR3 here is CAWRSGRNNEKLFF. The CDR3 nucleotides read TGTGCCTGGAGGAGTGGCAGAAATAATGAAAAACTGTTTTTT.

V gene TRBV6-5 combines with J gene TRBJ1-3, with D maybe TRBD1 (5 bases). Germline values: CDR1 MNHEY, CDR2 SVGAGI. The germline V and J ends were trimmed by 7 bases and 3 bases, with 10 bases remaining between them. The CDR3 consists of 13 residues. CDR3 DNA: TGTGCCAGCATCGGGGACGGTGGAAACACCATATATTTT. This sequence encodes CASIGDGGNTIYF.

V is TRBV18 and J is TRBJ2-5; the D gene is possibly TRBD2 (6 bases). From germline, CDR1 is KGHSH and CDR2 LQKENI. CDR3 length equals 15 residues. V lost 0 bases and J 2 bases, leaving 10 bases between the germline ends. The CDR3: CASSPPLAAQETQYF. The CDR3 region has the DNA TGTGCCAGCTCACCACCATTAGCGGCACAAGAGACCCAGTACTTC.

This chain's CDR3 is CASSLAVVAGGTDTQYF. The DNA of the CDR3 is TGTGCCAGCAGCTTAGCGGTGGTAGCGGGGGGGACAGATACGCAGTATTTT. V and J are TRBV7-2 and TRBJ2-3; the match to TRBD2 covers 11 bases. CDR3 length: 17 residues. After removal of 0 bases from V and 3 bases from J, the junction contained 5 bases not matched to a gene. Germline lookup yields CDR1 SGHTA and CDR2 FQGNSA.

V is TRBV5-3 and J is TRBJ1-5; D gene uncertain. TRBV5-3 is placed among ORFs of uncertain function. The V gene lost 4 bases and the J gene lost 4 bases, with 18 bases spanning the gap. This CDR3 comprises 16 residues. This CDR3 reads CARSLKGRRGNQPQHF. The DNA of the CDR3 is TGTGCCAGAAGCCTTAAGGGAAGACGGGGAAATCAGCCCCAGCATTTT.

This clone was found a few times. The CDR3: CASSLASTNEAFF. CDR3 bases: TGCGCCAGCAGCTTGGCCTCGACAAATGAAGCTTTCTTT. This chain connects TRBV5-1 to TRBJ1-1; D call uncertain. CDR1 and CDR2 (germline): SGHRS, YFSETQ. The CDR3 is 13 residues long. V gave up 0 bases and J gave up 7 bases, with 10 bases separating them.

This rearrangement joins TRBV7-3 to TRBJ2-3; 12 nucleotides line up with TRBD2. The CDR3 has 17 residues. V lost 4 bases to trimming and J lost 4 bases; unmatched junction nucleotides: 9. Germline CDR1 is SGHTA and CDR2 is FQGTGA. The CDR3 sequence is CASSSPSGGASADTQYF. In DNA, the CDR3 is TGTGCCAGCAGCTCCCCTAGCGGGGGGGCCTCGGCAGATACGCAGTATTTT.

This chain uses TRBV10-1 with TRBJ1-1, with 8 bases identical to TRBD1. Trimming cost V 6 bases and J 5 bases; bases outside gene matches: 5. The CDR3 is 13 residues long. The germline gives CDR1 WNHNN, CDR2 SYGVQD (reference sequence). CDR3 bases: TGCGCCAGCAGGCGGACAGGGTCTACTGAAGCTTTCTTT. Translated: CASRRTGSTEAFF.

This rearrangement joins TRBV2 to TRBJ1-2, with D perhaps TRBD1 (6 bases). The CDR3 spans 14 residues. The V gene lost 7 bases and the J gene lost 4 bases, with 16 bases spanning the gap. Germline V lookup: CDR1 SNHLY, CDR2 FYNNEI. The CDR3: CASNDQGLVYGYTF. The CDR3 DNA follows: TGTGCCAGCAATGATCAGGGGCTAGTCTATGGCTACACCTTC.

V gene TRBV12-5 combines with J gene TRBJ2-1, with D perhaps matching TRBD1 (6 bases). Looked up from germline, CDR1 is LGHNT and CDR2 is FRNRAP. The germline V and J ends were trimmed by 3 bases and 6 bases, with 15 bases remaining between them. The CDR3 length is 15 residues. The CDR3 is CASGFSGVMGNEQFF. CDR3 DNA: TGTGCTAGTGGTTTTTCAGGGGTGATGGGCAATGAGCAGTTCTTC.

The chain combines TRBV7-3 with TRBJ1-1, with 11 bases that match TRBD1. The V segment lost 5 bases and the J segment 3 bases; nucleotides outside the gene matches: 11. Germline CDR1 reads SGHTA; CDR2 reads FQGTGA. This CDR3 region has 17 residues. This CDR3 is CASSPSGTGGTDTEAFF. The CDR3 DNA follows: TGTGCCAGCAGCCCAAGTGGGACAGGGGGTACGGACACTGAAGCTTTCTTT.

The chain joins TRBV7-9 to TRBJ2-7; 7 nucleotides agree with TRBD1. CDR3 size: 15 residues. With 2 bases clipped from V and 6 bases from J, the junction kept 10 bases outside the gene matches. The germline gives CDR1 SEHNR, CDR2 FQNEAQ (reference sequence). In DNA, the CDR3 is TGTGCCAGCAGCTTAAGAGGGGGCGGTTTTGTCGAGCAGTACTTC. Translating gives CASSLRGGGFVEQYF.

The V gene is TRBV2, the J gene TRBJ2-7, with D tentatively TRBD1 (6 bases). V was cut by 7 bases and J by 1 base, with 11 bases left in between. Germline CDR1 and CDR2: SNHLY and FYNNEI. This CDR3 has 13 residues. CDR3 sequence (DNA): TGTGCCAGCAACAGGGATATATCCTACGAGCAGTACTTC. Its translation is CASNRDISYEQYF. The complete variable domain, with remaining parts taken from reference TRBV2 and TRBJ2-7, reads EPEVTQTPSHQVTQMGQEVILRCVPISNHLYFYWYRQILGQKVEFLVSFYNNEISEKSEIFDDQFSVERPDGSNFTLKIRSTKLEDSAMYFCASNRDISYEQYFGPGTRLTVT.

The rearrangement uses TRBV7-3 and TRBJ2-4, with TRBD1 as a possible D gene (8 bases). The CDR3 covers 13 residues. Trimming took off 5 bases at V and 7 bases at J, with 12 bases between the two ends. Looked up from germline, CDR1 is SGHTA and CDR2 is FQGTGA. Written as DNA, the CDR3 is TGTGCCAGCAGCCTACAGGGGGGGAACATTCAGTACTTC. This translates into CASSLQGGNIQYF.